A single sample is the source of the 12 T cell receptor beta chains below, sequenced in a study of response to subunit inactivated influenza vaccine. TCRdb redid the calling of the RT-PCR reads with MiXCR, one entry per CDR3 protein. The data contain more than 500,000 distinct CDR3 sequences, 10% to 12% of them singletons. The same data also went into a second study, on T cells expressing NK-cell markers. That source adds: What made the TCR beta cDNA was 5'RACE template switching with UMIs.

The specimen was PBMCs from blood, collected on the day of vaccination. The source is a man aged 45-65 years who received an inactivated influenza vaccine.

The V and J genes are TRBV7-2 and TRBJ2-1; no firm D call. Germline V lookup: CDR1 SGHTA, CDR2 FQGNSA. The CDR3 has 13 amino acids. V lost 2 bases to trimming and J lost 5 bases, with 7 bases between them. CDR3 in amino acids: CASSLSPNNEQFF. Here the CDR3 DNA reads TGTGCCAGCAGCTTATCTCCCAACAATGAGCAGTTCTTC.

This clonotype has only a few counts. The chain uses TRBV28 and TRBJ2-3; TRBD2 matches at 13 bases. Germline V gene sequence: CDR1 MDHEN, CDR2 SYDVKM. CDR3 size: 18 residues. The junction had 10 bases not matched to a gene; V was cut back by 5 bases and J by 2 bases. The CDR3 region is CASSPIRTSGSLTDTQYF. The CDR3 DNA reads TGTGCCAGCAGTCCTATTCGGACTAGCGGGAGTCTCACAGATACGCAGTATTTT.

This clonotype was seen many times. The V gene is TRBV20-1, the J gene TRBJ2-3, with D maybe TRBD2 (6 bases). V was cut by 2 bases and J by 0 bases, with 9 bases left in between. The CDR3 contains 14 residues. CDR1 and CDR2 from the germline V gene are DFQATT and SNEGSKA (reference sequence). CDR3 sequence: CSARRGASTDTQYF. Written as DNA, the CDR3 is TGCAGTGCTAGACGCGGGGCTAGCACAGATACGCAGTATTTT.

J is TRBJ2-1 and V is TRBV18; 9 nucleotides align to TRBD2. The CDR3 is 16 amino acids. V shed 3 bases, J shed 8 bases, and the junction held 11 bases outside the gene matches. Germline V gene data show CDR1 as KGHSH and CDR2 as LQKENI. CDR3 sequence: CASSPPRTSAFDEQFF. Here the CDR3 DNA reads TGTGCCAGCTCACCCCCTAGGACTAGCGCCTTTGATGAGCAGTTCTTC.

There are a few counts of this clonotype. CDR3: CASSQDLTGFQPQHF. CDR3 DNA: TGCGCCAGCAGCCAAGACTTGACGGGCTTTCAGCCCCAGCATTTT. The chain joins TRBV4-3 to TRBJ1-5; D not certain. The CDR3 consists of 15 residues. Trimming pared 0 bases from V and 6 bases from J, leaving 12 bases between. The germline V gene has CDR1 LGHNA and CDR2 YSLEER.

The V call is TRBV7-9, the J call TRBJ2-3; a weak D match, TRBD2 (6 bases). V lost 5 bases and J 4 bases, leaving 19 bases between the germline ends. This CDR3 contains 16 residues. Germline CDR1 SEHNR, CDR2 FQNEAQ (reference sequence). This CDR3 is CASSRLDAGLADTQYF. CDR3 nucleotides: TGTGCCAGCAGCCGCCTTGACGCGGGGTTGGCAGATACGCAGTATTTT.

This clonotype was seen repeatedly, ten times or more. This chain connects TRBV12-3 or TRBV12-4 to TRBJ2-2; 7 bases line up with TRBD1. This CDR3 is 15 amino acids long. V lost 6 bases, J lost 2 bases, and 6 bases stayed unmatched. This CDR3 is CASSLGQDNTGELFF. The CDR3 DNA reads TGTGCCAGCAGCCTAGGACAGGACAACACCGGGGAGCTGTTTTTT.

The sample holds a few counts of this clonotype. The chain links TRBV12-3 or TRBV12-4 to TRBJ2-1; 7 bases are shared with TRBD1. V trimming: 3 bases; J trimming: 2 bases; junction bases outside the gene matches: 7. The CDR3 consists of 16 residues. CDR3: CASSLSYTGAYNEQFF. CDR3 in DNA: TGTGCCAGCAGTTTGAGCTATACAGGGGCCTACAATGAGCAGTTCTTC.

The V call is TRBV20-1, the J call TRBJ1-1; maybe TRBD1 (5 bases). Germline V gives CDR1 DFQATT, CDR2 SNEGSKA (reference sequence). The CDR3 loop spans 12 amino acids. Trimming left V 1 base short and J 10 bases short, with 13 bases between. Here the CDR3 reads CSARVRARGAFF. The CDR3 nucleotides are TGCAGTGCTAGAGTCAGGGCGCGGGGAGCTTTCTTT.

CDR3 coding DNA: TGTGCCAGCAGCGTAGGTTTGTCGACTAGCGGGAGTGCGGGGCAGTACTTC. Its translation: CASSVGLSTSGSAGQYF. The chain has TRBV9 and TRBJ2-7, with TRBD2 matching 12 bases. Germline trimming cut 0 bases from V and 9 bases from J; bases unmatched to any gene: 13. The germline V gene encodes CDR1 SGDLS and CDR2 YYNGEE. The CDR3 has 17 amino acids. The full variable domain, rest sourced from reference TRBV9 and TRBJ2-7, is DSGVTQTPKHLITATGQRVTLRCSPRSGDLSVYWYQQSLDQGLQFLIQYYNGEERAKGNILERFSAQQFPDLHSELNLSSLELGDSALYFCASSVGLSTSGSAGQYFGPGTRLTVT.

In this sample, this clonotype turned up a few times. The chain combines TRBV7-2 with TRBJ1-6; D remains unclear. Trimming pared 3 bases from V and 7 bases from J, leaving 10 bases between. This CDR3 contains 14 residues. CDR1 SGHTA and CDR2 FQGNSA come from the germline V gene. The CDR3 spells CASSLRRRNSPLHF. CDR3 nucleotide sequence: TGTGCCAGCAGCTTGCGACGGAGAAATTCACCCCTCCACTTT.

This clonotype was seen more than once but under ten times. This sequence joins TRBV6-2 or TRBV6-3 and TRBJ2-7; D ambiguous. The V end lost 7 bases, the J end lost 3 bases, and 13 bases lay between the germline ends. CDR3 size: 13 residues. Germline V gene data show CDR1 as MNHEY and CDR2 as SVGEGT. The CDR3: CASKLRVYYEQYF. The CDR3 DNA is TGTGCCAGCAAACTAAGGGTGTACTACGAGCAGTACTTC.